Sequencing of this TCR beta chain was carried out in a study of shared clonotypes between healthy human individuals. Study at large: Participating donors consisted of two women and a few men aged 18 to 49.

Trimming cost V 8 bases and J 5 bases, with 18 bases left between them. Germline values: CDR1 MDHEN, CDR2 SYDVKM. This CDR3 has 14 amino acids. Assay used: immunoSEQ multiplex PCR; TCRdb lists only in-frame clones, some missing. The data show a few hundred thousand clones, with roughly 84% seen just once and around 15% held by the top ten. The sequence came from a man aged 18 to 35 in good health. The sample taken for sequencing was memory CD8+ T cells sorted from blood. Subset described: CD45RO+ cells pooled with CCR7-negative TemRA cells. V usage is TRBV28 and J usage is TRBJ2-5; D gene unclear. The CDR3 bases are TGTGCCAGCGTCGACGACTTAATGCGCGAGACCCAGTACTTC. It specifies CASVDDLMRETQYF.